The 22 T cell receptor beta chains in this list originate from one sample, sequenced in a study of CD8 T cells in ankylosing spondylitis (dated by TCRdb to 2016 to 2017). Receptor libraries were prepared by 5' RACE. Instrument on record: Illumina HiSeq 2500. Through fastp at Q25 and MiXCR, TCRdb rebuilt clones from the public reads, retaining in-frame beta chains. Each record represents a unique CDR3 protein, reported with the most common genes and DNA among its rows. The sample table records hundreds of thousands of distinct CDR3 sequences; around 9.1% of these occur just once. The ten top clones hold under 7.5% of the sample. Material: blood, either unsorted or a sorted T cell fraction (not recorded which). These receptors were obtained from a male donor with ankylosing spondylitis or in good health (not recorded which).

This clonotype was found many times. The chain is built from TRBV9 and TRBJ2-2; either TRBD1 or TRBD2 may fit D (5 bases each). Looked up from germline, CDR1 is SGDLS and CDR2 is YYNGEE. V lost 2 bases and J 1 base, leaving 18 bases between the germline ends. The CDR3 runs 18 residues. The CDR3 loop reads CASSVPADGTENTGELFF. The CDR3 bases are TGTGCCAGCAGCGTGCCCGCGGATGGGACGGAGAACACCGGGGAGCTGTTTTTT.

This clonotype was counted ten times or more. CDR3 region: CSAGPAGGGTGELFF. The CDR3 coding sequence is TGCAGTGCTGGACCGGCGGGAGGCGGCACCGGGGAGCTGTTTTTT. V usage is TRBV20-1 and J usage is TRBJ2-2, with 8 bases aligning to TRBD2. The CDR3 contains 15 residues. The V and J ends lost 5 bases and 4 bases, in that order; junction bases with no gene match: 9. Germline CDR1 reads DFQATT; CDR2 reads SNEGSKA (reference sequence).

This clonotype was found many times. The CDR3 bases are TGTGCCAGCAGTCCCTCGCATCGAGATAATGAAGTTCTGTTTTTT. Encoded protein: CASSPSHRDNEVLFF. This sequence joins TRBV7-9 and TRBJ1-4; D gene uncertain. V lost 6 bases to trimming and J lost 14 bases, with 25 bases between them. Germline V CDR1 and CDR2: SEHNR, FQNEAQ (reference sequence). The CDR3 spans 15 residues. Filled out from reference TRBV7-9 and TRBJ1-4, the complete variable domain reads DTGVSQNPRHKITKRGQNVTFRCDPISEHNRLYWYRQTLGQGPEFLTYFQNEAQLEKSRLLSDRFSAERPKGSFSTLEIQRTEQGDSAMYLCASSPSHRDNEVLFFGSGTQLSVL.

Ten or more counts support this clonotype. V is TRBV20-1 and J is TRBJ2-1; 7 positions agree with TRBD2. Germline V gene sequence: CDR1 DFQATT, CDR2 SNEGSKA (reference sequence). This CDR3 region has 14 residues. V lost 4 bases, J lost 5 bases, and 8 bases stayed unmatched. In nucleotides, the CDR3 is TGCAGTGCTAAAAATAGCGGGCGTGACAATGAGCAGTTCTTC. Encoded protein: CSAKNSGRDNEQFF.

This clonotype was observed many times. The chain joins TRBV27 to TRBJ2-7, with 11 nucleotides matching TRBD2. Per germline, CDR1 MNHEY and CDR2 SMNVEV (reference sequence). Trimming at V came to 3 bases and at J to 4 bases, leaving 11 bases not matched to a gene. This CDR3 has 17 residues. The CDR3 loop reads CASSFLRGSGGEYEQYF. CDR3 nucleotides: TGTGCCAGCAGTTTCCTACGTGGTAGCGGGGGGGAATACGAGCAGTACTTC.

Ten or more counts support this clonotype. The rearrangement joins TRBV6-5 to TRBJ2-3; TRBD2 agrees at 9 bases. CDR1 is MNHEY and CDR2 is SVGAGI in the germline V gene. Germline trimming cut 2 bases from V and 1 base from J; bases unmatched to any gene: 1. The CDR3 is 15 residues long. The CDR3 is CASSYRTSGTDTQYF. DNA of the CDR3: TGTGCCAGCAGTTACCGGACTAGCGGCACAGATACGCAGTATTTT.

This clonotype was counted a few times. The chain combines TRBV7-9 with TRBJ1-2, with D possibly TRBD1 on 5 matching bases. This CDR3 is built from 14 residues. The ends were cut back, 4 bases at V and 5 bases at J, with 14 bases in the middle. From germline, CDR1 is SEHNR and CDR2 FQNEAQ (reference sequence). This CDR3 is CASSSAGTEYGYTF. For the CDR3, the DNA is TGTGCCAGCAGCTCAGCCGGGACCGAGTATGGCTACACCTTC.

This clonotype was seen ten or more times. The rearrangement joins TRBV29-1 to TRBJ2-2; D remains unclear. The germline CDR1 and CDR2 sequences are SQVTM and ANQGSEA. This CDR3 has 11 amino acids. V lost 7 bases and J lost 1, with 4 bases in between. CDR3 bases: TGCAGCGGGGGGAACACCGGGGAGCTGTTTTTT. Translation gives CSGGNTGELFF.

This clonotype was counted many times. The chain combines TRBV20-1 with TRBJ2-5; TRBD1 agrees at 11 bases. Germline CDR1 is DFQATT and CDR2 is SNEGSKA (reference sequence). CDR3 length: 15 amino acids. V gave up 2 bases and J gave up 7 bases; unmatched junction bases: 9. The CDR3 protein is CSARLPGTGGVTQYF. DNA for the CDR3: TGCAGTGCTAGACTACCCGGGACAGGGGGGGTGACCCAGTACTTC.

To note about this clonotype: This may be a read error, as it is one base from a much larger clone. The chain has TRBV11-2 and TRBJ2-3, with D unresolved. Germline-derived CDR1 and CDR2 are SGHAT and FQNNGV. This CDR3 comprises 12 residues. V was trimmed by 11 bases and J by 6 bases, leaving 15 bases between them. In nucleotides, the CDR3 is TGTGCCTGCACGCTGAACGGGGATACGCAGTATTTT. The encoded protein is CACTLNGDTQYF.

This clonotype was found many times. The chain carries TRBV20-1 and TRBJ2-3; a weak D match, TRBD2 (6 bases). The CDR3 extends over 13 amino acids. Germline V gene lookup returns CDR1 DFQATT and CDR2 SNEGSKA (reference sequence). The germline V and J ends were trimmed by 2 bases and 7 bases, with 13 bases remaining between them. The DNA of the CDR3 is TGCAGTGCTAGACGGGAGAATATGTATACGCAGTATTTT. This translates into CSARRENMYTQYF.

This clonotype was detected many times. The chain couples TRBV10-3 to TRBJ1-2; D is undetermined. Germline V gene data show CDR1 as ENHRY and CDR2 as SYGVKD. Trimming took 7 bases from V and 8 from J, leaving 14 bases between them. The CDR3 extends over 12 amino acids. This chain's CDR3 is CAIKVVGNGYTF. Here the CDR3 DNA reads TGTGCCATCAAAGTTGTGGGGAACGGCTACACCTTC.

CDR3 nucleotide sequence: TGCAGTGCCCTCCCCCCGGACCGAGGATCCTACGAGCAGTACTTC. Amino acids: CSALPPDRGSYEQYF. V usage is TRBV20-1 and J usage is TRBJ2-7; D gene unclear. Germline V gene data show CDR1 as DFQATT and CDR2 as SNEGSKA (reference sequence). Trimming took 6 bases from V and 1 from J, leaving 19 bases between them. This CDR3 region has 15 residues.

This clonotype has more than one count but fewer than ten. The V and J genes are TRBV7-9 and TRBJ2-1; D is uncertain. This CDR3 contains 16 residues. V was trimmed by 5 bases and J by 0 bases, leaving 14 bases between them. In germline, CDR1 is SEHNR, CDR2 FQNEAQ (reference sequence). The DNA for the CDR3 is TGTGCCAGCAGCCCAGGCCGTATGAGCTCCTACAATGAGCAGTTCTTC. Translation gives CASSPGRMSSYNEQFF.

This clonotype has at least ten counts. J is TRBJ2-1 and V is TRBV18, with a weak D call TRBD1 (6 bases). Germline V lookup: CDR1 KGHSH, CDR2 LQKENI. V lost 5 bases and J 4 bases, leaving 9 bases between the germline ends. This CDR3 region has 13 residues. The CDR3 DNA reads as TGTGCCAGCTCAGCTGGACAGTACAATGAGCAGTTCTTC. Protein: CASSAGQYNEQFF.

This clonotype appeared many times. The chain recombines TRBV5-1 with TRBJ1-4; 7 positions match TRBD1. Germline CDR1 reads SGHRS; CDR2 reads YFSETQ. CDR3 length equals 14 residues. The junction had 0 bases not matched to a gene; V was cut back by 0 bases and J by 4 bases. DNA for the CDR3: TGCGCCAGCAGCTTGGGGGACAGTAATGAAAAACTGTTTTTT. It encodes CASSLGDSNEKLFF.

The table lists this clonotype with many counts. The CDR3 nucleotides are TGTGCCAGCAGTCCCGGTACGAAACAGCCCCAGCATTTT. Residues: CASSPGTKQPQHF. The rearrangement joins TRBV12-3 or TRBV12-4 to TRBJ1-5, with D unclear. The CDR3 runs to 13 residues. The V and J ends lost 5 bases and 7 bases respectively, with 12 bases between them.

This clonotype has a count of ten or more. The chain joins TRBV9 to TRBJ2-3; 9 bases are a match to TRBD1. The CDR3 consists of 16 residues. Germline V gene data show CDR1 as SGDLS and CDR2 as YYNGEE. Trimming at V came to 4 bases and at J to 1 base, leaving 7 bases not matched to a gene. Written as DNA, the CDR3 is TGTGCCAGCAGCCTCCCCCGGGACAGGGGCACAGATACGCAGTATTTT. Translation gives CASSLPRDRGTDTQYF.

This clonotype came up many times. This chain links TRBV18 with TRBJ1-6, with D unresolved. The germline V gene encodes CDR1 KGHSH and CDR2 LQKENI. Between the trimmed V and J ends, which lost 0 bases and 9 bases, there was a span of 3 bases. The CDR3 runs 12 residues. Written as DNA, the CDR3 is TGTGCCAGCTCACCACCCGGTTCACCCCTCCACTTT. This encodes CASSPPGSPLHF.

This clonotype was found many times. J is TRBJ2-5 and V is TRBV7-2; tentatively, D is TRBD2 (5 bases). Germline V CDR1 and CDR2: SGHTA, FQGNSA. The CDR3 spans 15 residues. Deletions cut 2 bases from V and 5 bases from J, with 15 bases between. The CDR3 coding sequence is TGTGCCAGCAGCTTAAGGTGGCTAGCCCAGGAGACCCAGTACTTC. Protein sequence: CASSLRWLAQETQYF. Full variable domain (missing parts from reference TRBV7-2 and TRBJ2-5): GAGVSQSPSNKVTEKGKDVELRCDPISGHTALYWYRQSLGQGLEFLIYFQGNSAPDKSGLPSDRFSAERTGGSVSTLTIQRTQQEDSAVYLCASSLRWLAQETQYFGPGTRLLVL.

The chain uses TRBV9 and TRBJ2-7; 11 bases fit TRBD2. The V gene's germline CDR1 is SGDLS and CDR2 YYNGEE. This CDR3 region has 14 residues. The V segment lost 7 bases and the J segment 5 bases; nucleotides outside the gene matches: 8. This CDR3 is CASGFGSGRDEQYF. CDR3 DNA sequence: TGTGCCAGCGGCTTTGGTAGCGGGAGGGACGAGCAGTACTTC.

This clonotype has ten or more counts. The V gene is TRBV29-1, the J gene TRBJ2-7; 8 nucleotides line up with TRBD1. The CDR3 loop spans 11 amino acids. Trimming removed 6 bases from V and 3 bases from J; junction bases left unmatched: 1. Germline CDR1 and CDR2: SQVTM and ANQGSEA. In DNA form, the CDR3 reads TGCAGCGTGGGGACAGGCTACGAGCAGTACTTC. This sequence encodes CSVGTGYEQYF.